Listed below are T cell receptor beta chains from one sample, sequenced in a study of blood T cell repertoires in COVID-19. Repertoires were generated with immunoSEQ multiplex PCR, while TCRdb's copy carries only in-frame clones and drops some. The table has about 200,000 clones, 89% seen once. The sample consisted of PBMCs or T cells enriched from blood (not recorded which). These receptors all come from a woman between 35 and 50 years old with acute COVID-19. CDR3s include the opening cysteine and the closing phenylalanine or tryptophan. D genes are given only for firm matches. Clone size, where shown, is once, few, many, or a class for clones that have expanded.

clone_size | j_call | v_call | d_call | cdr3_aa | cdr3_nt
. | TRBJ2-7 | TRBV9 | . | CASSVEGVNEQYF | TGTGCCAGCAGCGTAGAAGGGGTAAACGAGCAGTACTTC
. | TRBJ1-5 | TRBV11-1 | . | CAKRFGGNQPQHF | TGTGCCAAAAGGTTTGGGGGGAATCAGCCCCAGCATTTT
. | TRBJ2-1 | TRBV3-1/TRBV3-2 | TRBD2 | CASSQRRGGGNEQFF | TGTGCCAGCAGCCAAAGGCGGGGGGGCGGGAATGAGCAGTTCTTC
. | TRBJ1-6 | TRBV27 | . | CASSSLAGKNSPLHF | TGTGCCAGCAGTTCCCTCGCAGGGAAGAATTCACCCCTCCACTTT
. | TRBJ2-1 | TRBV24-1 | TRBD2 | CATSDLHSLTSGENEQFF | TGTGCCACCAGTGATTTGCACTCTTTGACTAGCGGAGAAAATGAGCAGTTCTTC
. | TRBJ2-7 | TRBV7-9 | . | CASSPRPGEKEGLVYEQYF | TGTGCCAGCAGCCCCCGGCCCGGCGAAAAGGAGGGCCTCGTTTACGAGCAGTACTTC
many | TRBJ1-2 | TRBV3-1/TRBV3-2 | TRBD1 | CASSHAGLQGLITF | TGTGCCAGCAGCCACGCCGGATTACAGGGGCTCATCACCTTC
. | TRBJ2-5 | TRBV2 | . | CARDSTYQETQYF | TGTGCCAGGGACAGCACTTACCAAGAGACCCAGTACTTC
. | TRBJ1-3 | TRBV28 | . | CASSLNTGGNTIYF | TGTGCCAGCAGTTTAAACACAGGGGGAAACACCATATATTTT
. | TRBJ2-3 | TRBV13 | TRBD2 | CASSYRIGLAGSTDTQYF | TGTGCCAGCAGCTACCGTATCGGACTAGCGGGGAGCACAGATACGCAGTATTTT
few | TRBJ2-7 | TRBV5-8 | TRBD1 | CASSSRDRGYEQYF | TGTGCCAGCAGCAGCCGGGACAGGGGCTACGAGCAGTACTTC
. | TRBJ1-2 | TRBV14 | . | CASSQDLENSESYTF | TGTGCCAGCAGCCAAGATCTGGAAAACAGTGAAAGCTACACCTTC
. | TRBJ2-3 | TRBV11-2 | TRBD2 | CASRAHSRGVADTQYF | TGTGCCAGCAGAGCCCACTCGCGGGGGGTAGCAGATACGCAGTATTTT
. | TRBJ2-5 | TRBV25-1 | TRBD1 | CASTGDRGPRETQYF | TGTGCCAGCACCGGGGACAGGGGGCCGCGGGAGACCCAGTACTTC
. | TRBJ2-5 | TRBV24-1 | . | CATQPGSQETQYF | TGTGCCACCCAGCCGGGTTCCCAAGAGACCCAGTACTTC
once | TRBJ2-1 | TRBV27 | TRBD2 | CASSLRTSGKDEQFF | TGTGCCAGCAGTCTCAGGACTAGCGGGAAGGATGAGCAGTTCTTC
once | TRBJ1-1 | TRBV5-1 | TRBD1 | CASSLRTGVNTEAFF | TGCGCCAGCAGCTTAAGGACAGGGGTGAACACTGAAGCTTTCTTT
. | TRBJ2-7 | TRBV19 | TRBD1 | CASSIRSGTGVYEQYF | TGTGCCAGTAGTATTAGATCCGGGACAGGGGTCTACGAGCAGTACTTC
. | TRBJ2-3 | TRBV5-1 | TRBD2 | CASSSKTSGSYTDTQYF | TGCGCCAGCAGCTCTAAGACTAGCGGGAGCTACACAGATACGCAGTATTTT
. | TRBJ2-3 | TRBV5-1 | TRBD1 | CASSRDRLSTDTQYF | TGCGCCAGCAGCAGGGACAGGCTTAGCACAGATACGCAGTATTTT
. | TRBJ2-7 | TRBV2 | TRBD1 | CASRKDRDYEQYF | TGTGCCAGCAGAAAGGACAGGGACTACGAGCAGTACTTC
. | TRBJ2-7 | TRBV27 | . | CASSLMWGVNYEQYF | TGTGCCAGCAGTTTAATGTGGGGGGTTAACTACGAGCAGTACTTC
. | TRBJ2-1 | TRBV5-6 | TRBD2 | CASSWWTSGRENSYNEQFF | TGTGCCAGCAGCTGGTGGACTAGCGGGAGGGAGAACTCCTACAATGAGCAGTTCTTC
. | TRBJ2-3 | TRBV27 | . | CASSAIWTVSYTDTQYF | TGTGCCAGCAGTGCCATTTGGACAGTTTCCTACACAGATACGCAGTATTTT
. | TRBJ2-7 | TRBV19 | TRBD2 | CASSMGLAGPSEQYF | TGTGCCAGTAGTATGGGACTAGCGGGACCCTCCGAGCAGTACTTC
. | TRBJ2-2 | TRBV19 | TRBD1 | CASSIDRADGELFF | TGTGCCAGTAGTATCGACAGGGCAGACGGGGAGCTGTTTTTT
. | TRBJ1-2 | TRBV6-5 | TRBD1 | CASSYGQGLYGYTF | TGTGCCAGCAGTTACGGACAGGGTCTCTATGGCTACACCTTC
once | TRBJ1-4 | TRBV4-2 | . | CASSQDYRRSNEKLFF | TGTGCCAGCAGCCAAGATTATAGGCGGTCTAATGAAAAACTGTTTTTT
. | TRBJ2-1 | TRBV7-2 | . | CASSLSTINEQFF | TGTGCCAGCAGCTTATCTACCATCAATGAGCAGTTCTTC
once | TRBJ2-3 | TRBV7-8 | TRBD2 | CASSRLGLAGVDTQYF | TGTGCCAGCAGCCGACTGGGGCTAGCGGGGGTAGATACGCAGTATTTT
. | TRBJ1-6 | TRBV30 | . | CAWSVSRGNSPLHF | TGTGCCTGGAGTGTATCCAGGGGTAATTCACCCCTCCACTTT
. | TRBJ1-6 | TRBV5-1 | TRBD1 | CASSPSGQGSNSPLHF | TGCGCCAGCAGCCCGTCGGGACAGGGATCTAATTCACCCCTCCACTTT
. | TRBJ2-7 | TRBV19 | . | CASSLARSSYEQYF | TGTGCCAGTAGCTTAGCGAGGAGCTCCTACGAGCAGTACTTC
few | TRBJ2-2 | TRBV13 | TRBD1 | CASSLGLGTGRTGELFF | TGTGCCAGCAGCTTAGGGTTGGGGACAGGGAGAACCGGGGAGCTGTTTTTT
. | TRBJ1-5 | TRBV15 | TRBD1 | CATSTEDRVNQPQHF | TGTGCCACCAGCACAGAGGACAGGGTTAATCAGCCCCAGCATTTT
. | TRBJ1-6 | TRBV30 | TRBD1 | CAWTGDRETPLHF | TGTGCCTGGACCGGGGACAGGGAAACACCCCTCCACTTT
. | TRBJ2-1 | TRBV4-3 | TRBD2 | CASSQDGGDGNEQFF | TGCGCCAGCAGCCAAGATGGGGGGGACGGCAATGAGCAGTTCTTC
. | TRBJ2-1 | TRBV6-5 | TRBD2 | CASRKLAGDYNEQFF | TGTGCCAGCAGGAAACTAGCGGGGGACTACAATGAGCAGTTCTTC
. | TRBJ2-5 | TRBV7-2 | . | CASSPYLDGETQYF | TGTGCCAGCAGCCCTTATCTAGATGGGGAGACCCAGTACTTC
. | TRBJ2-3 | TRBV7-2 | TRBD2 | CASSSRLAVDTQYF | TGTGCCAGCAGCTCGAGACTAGCAGTAGATACGCAGTATTTT
. | TRBJ1-3 | TRBV5-1 | . | CASSRGGLEPGNTIYF | TGCGCCAGCAGCCGCGGAGGATTGGAACCCGGAAACACCATATATTTT
once | TRBJ2-5 | TRBV4-1 | TRBD2 | CASSQETSGGETQYF | TGCGCCAGCAGCCAAGAAACTAGCGGGGGAGAGACCCAGTACTTC
. | TRBJ2-1 | TRBV4-3 | TRBD2 | CASSQASGNSYNEQFF | TGCGCCAGCAGCCAAGCTAGCGGGAACAGCTACAATGAGCAGTTCTTC
few | TRBJ1-6 | TRBV29-1 | . | CSVTIRGPGSPLHF | TGCAGCGTCACTATCAGGGGCCCGGGTTCACCCCTCCACTTT
. | TRBJ1-1 | TRBV5-1 | TRBD1 | CASSSQGATNTEAFF | TGCGCCAGCAGCTCGCAGGGGGCAACGAACACTGAAGCTTTCTTT
. | TRBJ2-3 | TRBV7-6 | TRBD2 | CASSLVLGTSGRAMTTDTQYF | TGTGCCAGCAGCTTAGTCCTCGGGACTAGCGGGAGGGCCATGACAACGGATACGCAGTATTTT
. | TRBJ1-4 | TRBV18 | . | CASSPPTAGRHEKLFF | TGTGCCAGCTCACCACCCACAGCAGGGCGGCATGAAAAACTGTTTTTT
. | TRBJ1-5 | TRBV4-1 | . | CASSQGGGGMSNQPQHF | TGCGCCAGCAGCCAAGGAGGGGGGGGTATGAGCAATCAGCCCCAGCATTTT
. | TRBJ2-7 | TRBV11-3 | . | CAKTGLTSSYEQYF | TGTGCCAAAACGGGACTCACGAGCTCCTACGAGCAGTACTTC
. | TRBJ2-7 | TRBV11-3 | TRBD1 | CASSLRGQSTKYF | TGTGCCAGCAGCTTAAGGGGACAGAGTACCAAGTACTTC
. | TRBJ2-2 | TRBV19 | . | CASSRVGTGELFF | TGTGCCAGTAGCAGGGTTGGGACCGGGGAGCTGTTTTTT
. | TRBJ2-7 | TRBV3-1/TRBV3-2 | . | CASSQDYSRNHEQYF | TGTGCCAGCAGCCAAGATTACAGCCGCAACCACGAGCAGTACTTC
. | TRBJ2-2 | TRBV6-1 | TRBD2 | CASSGGTSGMGGELFF | TGTGCCAGCAGTGGAGGGACTAGCGGGATGGGCGGGGAGCTGTTTTTT
. | TRBJ1-4 | TRBV18 | . | CASSRQTNEKLFF | TGTGCCAGCTCACGACAGACGAATGAAAAACTGTTTTTT